Presented here are 12 T cell receptor beta chains from one specimen sequenced in a study of cytomegalovirus exposure and HLA in healthy donors. The primer mix had 60 Vbeta and 13 Jbeta primers. Assay: immunoSEQ multiplex PCR; the TCRdb copy retains only in-frame clones and omits some. The data show some 130,000 clones, approximately 80% seen once. Sequencing was performed on PBMCs. These receptors all stem from a female donor in good health and CMV-seronegative.

Only a few counts were recorded for this clone. This chain links TRBV27 with TRBJ1-1; possibly TRBD1 for D (5 bases). This CDR3 spans 13 amino acids. Trimming removed 6 bases from V and 4 bases from J, with 12 bases in between. Germline V CDR1 and CDR2: MNHEY, SMNVEV (reference sequence). CDR3 sequence: CASRGGVGTEAFF. The CDR3 region has the DNA TGTGCCAGCAGAGGAGGGGTAGGCACTGAAGCTTTCTTT.

The rearrangement links TRBV28 to TRBJ1-4, with 10 bases lining up with TRBD1. CDR3 length equals 14 residues. Losses at the gene ends were 10 bases for V and 4 bases for J; bases not matched to a gene: 6. CDR1 and CDR2 (germline): MDHEN, SYDVKM. CDR3 nucleotides: TGTGCCACCCGACAGGGGGCCGGTAATGAAAAACTGTTTTTT. This encodes CATRQGAGNEKLFF.

This clone turned up a few times. The gene calls are TRBV4-3 and TRBJ2-1, with D maybe TRBD2 (5 bases). This CDR3 has 14 residues. Germline V lookup: CDR1 LGHNA, CDR2 YSLEER. Trimming shortened V by 5 bases and J by 2 bases, and 10 bases separated the two germline ends. The CDR3 DNA follows: TGCGCCAGCAGCTGGAGCGGTACCTACAATGAGCAGTTCTTC. This sequence encodes CASSWSGTYNEQFF.

This clone showed up just once. The chain has TRBV29-1 and TRBJ2-5, with 10 bases lining up with TRBD1. The J call is doubtful: the DNA matches TRBJ2-7 better. The CDR3 contains 12 residues. Looked up from germline, CDR1 is SQVTM and CDR2 is ANQGSEA. The CDR3 DNA sequence: TGCAGCGTTGGGACAGGGGGCTACGAGCAGTACTTC. Translation: CSVGTGGYEQYF.

The gene calls are TRBV9 and TRBJ1-1; no firm D call. The CDR3 spans 15 residues. Trimming left V 4 bases short and J 1 base short, with 14 bases between. The germline V gene has CDR1 SGDLS and CDR2 YYNGEE. The CDR3 coding sequence is TGTGCCAGCAGCCCAAGGACTGTTACGAACACTGAAGCTTTCTTT. Protein sequence: CASSPRTVTNTEAFF.

The chain uses TRBV5-1 and TRBJ2-3, with 9 bases fitting TRBD1. V gave up 3 bases and J gave up 6 bases; unmatched junction bases: 5. Germline V gene data show CDR1 as SGHRS and CDR2 as YFSETQ. The CDR3 runs to 14 residues. The CDR3 protein is CASSSGQGWDTQYF. DNA of the CDR3: TGCGCCAGCAGCTCGGGACAGGGATGGGATACGCAGTATTTT.

The CDR3 is CASSILGTGPNEQFF. DNA for the CDR3: TGTGCCAGTAGTATACTCGGGACAGGGCCCAATGAGCAGTTCTTC. The gene calls are TRBV19 and TRBJ2-1; 9 bases map to TRBD1. Trimming removed 2 bases from V and 6 bases from J; junction bases left unmatched: 5. Germline CDR1 LNHDA, CDR2 SQIVND (reference sequence). CDR3 length: 15 amino acids.

In regard to this clone: Distinct nucleotide sequences in the sample also encode this CDR3. V usage is TRBV11-3 and J usage is TRBJ2-7; maybe TRBD2 (7 bases). V lost 4 bases, J lost 3 bases, and 13 bases lay in between. In germline, CDR1 is SGHNT, CDR2 YENEEA. The CDR3 length is 14 residues. Here the CDR3 DNA reads TGTGCCAGCAGCTCGACGGGGGGCCTCTACGAGCAGTACTTC. Encoded protein: CASSSTGGLYEQYF.

The chain recombines TRBV6-6 with TRBJ2-7; D may be TRBD2 (6 bases). Germline CDR1 MNHNY, CDR2 SVGAGI (reference sequence). Trimming stripped 2 bases from V and 2 bases from J, with 10 bases between. The CDR3 has 14 amino acids. The CDR3: CASSYTSKTYEQYF. CDR3 nucleotides: TGTGCCAGCAGTTACACTAGCAAGACCTACGAGCAGTACTTC.

The chain is built from TRBV5-1 and TRBJ2-3; no firm D call. There are 14 residues in the CDR3. CDR1 is SGHRS and CDR2 is YFSETQ in the germline V gene. The ends were cut back, 3 bases at V and 3 bases at J, with 11 bases in the middle. CDR3 nucleotides: TGCGCCAGCAGCTCGACTGACTTAACAGATACGCAGTATTTT. Translation: CASSSTDLTDTQYF.

The chain carries TRBV9 and TRBJ1-2; no firm D call. V was shortened by 4 bases and J by 2 bases, with 12 bases between the two germline ends. Germline CDR1 reads SGDLS; CDR2 reads YYNGEE. This CDR3 has 14 residues. CDR3 in DNA: TGTGCCAGCAGCCCCCTCACAGACAACTATGGCTACACCTTC. Residues: CASSPLTDNYGYTF.

This chain links TRBV7-2 with TRBJ2-7, with a possible D match to TRBD2 (5 bases). This CDR3 comprises 14 residues. Trimming pared 2 bases from V and 0 bases from J, leaving 8 bases between. Germline V gives CDR1 SGHTA, CDR2 FQGNSA. The CDR3 region is CASSLQRSSYEQYF. CDR3 sequence (DNA): TGTGCCAGCAGCTTACAGCGGAGCTCCTACGAGCAGTACTTC.